A single sample gave rise to the 19 T cell receptor beta chains below, sequenced in a study of T cells in Graves' hyperthyroidism and ophthalmopathy. RNA transcripts served as the template for amplifying TCR beta CDR3 regions. The TCR CDR3 was amplified in a first-round RT-PCR using the HTBI primer set. TCRdb analysed the multiplex PCR reads with MiXCR anew, one entry per CDR3 protein. The repertoire holds 600,000 or so distinct CDR3 sequences, around 42% seen once, with roughly 8.2% in the top ten. Input material: peripheral blood or thyroid tissue (not recorded which). These receptors all stem from a woman aged 18 to 35 with Graves' hyperthyroidism.

The J gene is TRBJ1-5, the V gene TRBV29-1; 7 bases align to TRBD1. V lost 4 bases and J lost 2; bases outside the gene matches: 14. In germline, CDR1 is SQVTM, CDR2 ANQGSEA. The CDR3 spans 17 residues. Here the CDR3 DNA reads TGCAGCGTTGTTTCCGGGGACAGTGTATTCGGCAATCAGCCCCAGCATTTT. Translating it yields CSVVSGDSVFGNQPQHF.

Many counts were recorded for this clonotype. The chain has TRBV15 and TRBJ1-2, with 9 bases matching TRBD1. Losses at the gene ends were 1 base for V and 6 bases for J; bases not matched to a gene: 0. There are 13 residues in the CDR3. CDR1 and CDR2 from the germline V gene are LNHNV and YYDKDF (reference sequence). CDR3 sequence: CATSRGDRDGYTF. The CDR3 DNA reads TGTGCCACCAGCAGAGGGGACAGGGATGGCTACACCTTC.

The genes are TRBV7-3 and TRBJ1-1, with D possibly matching TRBD1 (5 bases). The CDR3 is 14 amino acids. CDR1 SGHTA and CDR2 FQGTGA come from the germline V gene. Trimming removed 2 bases from V and 8 bases from J, with 15 bases in between. Here the CDR3 DNA reads TGTGCCAGCAGCTTAGAAGGGGTAGATGGGGAAGCTTTCTTT. It translates to CASSLEGVDGEAFF. The full variable domain, its missing parts supplied by reference TRBV7-3 and TRBJ1-1, is GAGVSQTPSNKVTEKGKYVELRCDPISGHTALYWYRQSLGQGPEFLIYFQGTGAADDSGLPNDRFFAVRPEGSVSTLKIQRTERGDSAVYLCASSLEGVDGEAFFGQGTRLTVV.

This clonotype appeared a few times. The chain has TRBV6-7 and TRBJ1-4; D gene ambiguous. TRBV6-7 is given ORF status, its function remaining uncertain. Trimming cost V 6 bases and J 10 bases, with 9 bases left between them. The CDR3 has 11 residues. In nucleotides, the CDR3 is TGTGCCAGCAGCCAAATCGGAAAACTGTTTTTT. Protein product: CASSQIGKLFF.

This chain links TRBV5-1 with TRBJ1-2; the D gene is possibly TRBD1 (5 bases). Looked up from germline, CDR1 is SGHRS and CDR2 is YFSETQ. V lost 1 base, J lost 4 bases, and 11 bases lay in between. This CDR3 has 14 amino acids. The CDR3 spells CASSLYAGTYGYTF. For the CDR3, the DNA is TGCGCCAGCAGCTTGTATGCCGGGACCTATGGCTACACCTTC. Together with reference TRBV5-1 and TRBJ1-2, the CDR3 gives the full variable domain: KAGVTQTPRYLIKTRGQQVTLSCSPISGHRSVSWYQQTPGQGLQFLFEYFSETQRNKGNFPGRFSGRQFSNSRSEMNVSTLELGDSALYLCASSLYAGTYGYTFGSGTRLTVV.

This clonotype was counted between two and nine times. One end of the junction fails to match germline, which may point to a read error. This chain joins TRBV10-3 and TRBJ2-7; no reliable D call. Looked up from germline, CDR1 is ENHRY and CDR2 is SYGVKD. The CDR3 sequence is 9 residues long. This CDR3 reads CTVGYEQYF. In nucleotides, the CDR3 is TGCACGGTGGGCTACGAGCAGTACTTC.

V gene TRBV20-1 combines with J gene TRBJ2-7; D ambiguous. V dropped 3 bases and J dropped 3 bases, with 9 bases sitting between them. CDR3 length: 12 residues. Germline CDR1 reads DFQATT; CDR2 reads SNEGSKA (reference sequence). CDR3 DNA sequence: TGCAGTGCTAGCGGCCCATTCTACGAGCAGTACTTC. As protein: CSASGPFYEQYF.

Only one count was recorded for this clonotype. One junction end disagrees with the germline gene, perhaps due to a read error. The rearrangement links TRBV9 to TRBJ1-5; D gene ambiguous. The V gene's germline CDR1 is SGDLS and CDR2 YYNGEE. This CDR3 has 13 amino acids. In DNA, the CDR3 is TGCGCCAGCAGTGGCAGACTTGGTCAGCCCCAGCATTTT. Protein sequence: CASSGRLGQPQHF. The whole variable domain, remainder taken from reference TRBV9 and TRBJ1-5, is DSGVTQTPKHLITATGQRVTLRCSPRSGDLSVYWYQQSLDQGLQFLIQYYNGEERAKGNILERFSAQQFPDLHSELNLSSLELGDSALYFCASSGRLGQPQHFGDGTRLSIL.

The chain links TRBV7-4 to TRBJ2-5, with D uncertain. V was pared by 6 bases and J by 9 bases, with 17 bases between. Per germline, CDR1 SGHVT and CDR2 SQSDAQ. The CDR3 is 13 amino acids. CDR3: CASSYAWGQPQYF. The CDR3 nucleotides read TGTGCCAGCAGTTACGCATGGGGTCAGCCCCAGTACTTC.

The chain recombines TRBV7-2 with TRBJ2-2; D possibly corresponds to TRBD1 (6 bases). The germline CDR1 and CDR2 sequences are SGHTA and FQGNSA. This CDR3 contains 12 residues. V shed 4 bases and J shed 9 bases, with 9 bases lying between them. CDR3 in amino acids: CASSYRDRELFF. In DNA, the CDR3 is TGTGCCAGCAGCTACCGGGACAGGGAGCTGTTTTTT. The full variable domain, its missing parts supplied by reference TRBV7-2 and TRBJ2-2, is GAGVSQSPSNKVTEKGKDVELRCDPISGHTALYWYRQSLGQGLEFLIYFQGNSAPDKSGLPSDRFSAERTGGSVSTLTIQRTQQEDSAVYLCASSYRDRELFFGEGSRLTVL.

V and J are TRBV20-1 and TRBJ2-7, with TRBD1 matching 10 bases. V was clipped by 5 bases and J by 1 base; unmatched bases: 8. CDR1 is DFQATT, CDR2 SNEGSKA, per germline (reference sequence). The CDR3 is made up of 15 amino acids. The CDR3 region has the DNA TGCAGTGCTTCAAGGACAGGGGGACTTTCCTACGAGCAGTACTTC. It yields the protein CSASRTGGLSYEQYF.

This clonotype showed up just once. This chain links TRBV25-1 with TRBJ1-1; 8 bases fit TRBD1. This CDR3 has 14 residues. J gave up 6 bases and V 3 bases, and 6 bases lay outside the gene matches. Germline V gives CDR1 MGHDK, CDR2 SYGVNS. CDR3 DNA: TGTGCCAGCAGTGAGGAGGGGACAGGATCTGAAGCTTTCTTT. This translates into CASSEEGTGSEAFF. The whole variable domain, remainder taken from reference TRBV25-1 and TRBJ1-1, is EADIYQTPRYLVIGTGKKITLECSQTMGHDKMYWYQQDPGMELHLIHYSYGVNSTEKGDLSSESTVSRIRTEHFPLTLESARPSHTSQYLCASSEEGTGSEAFFGQGTRLTVV.

As DNA, the CDR3 is TGTGCCACCAGCAGAGGAGGACAGAACCAAGAGACCCAGTACTTC. Protein: CATSRGGQNQETQYF. The chain recombines TRBV15 with TRBJ2-5; tentatively, D is TRBD1 (6 bases). V was shortened by 1 base and J by 0 bases, with 9 bases between the two germline ends. The length of the CDR3 is 15 residues. Germline CDR1 LNHNV, CDR2 YYDKDF (reference sequence).

The chain employs TRBV2 and TRBJ1-2; 7 positions agree with TRBD1. V trimming: 5 bases; J trimming: 8 bases; junction bases outside the gene matches: 11. This CDR3 region has 14 residues. The germline gives CDR1 SNHLY, CDR2 FYNNEI. CDR3 nucleotide sequence: TGTGCCAGCAGTTTGACGACAGGGTCGGGGGGCTACACCTTC. Amino acids: CASSLTTGSGGYTF.

This chain links TRBV18 with TRBJ1-1; the D is unclear. There are 12 residues in the CDR3. CDR1 is KGHSH and CDR2 is LQKENI in the germline V gene. Trimming shortened V by 3 bases and J by 4 bases, and 6 bases separated the two germline ends. The CDR3 sequence is CASSPDSTEAFF. The CDR3 coding sequence is TGTGCCAGCTCACCGGACTCCACTGAAGCTTTCTTT.

This clonotype showed up many times. CDR3 bases: TGTGCCAGCAGTCCCCCCGCAACTAATGAAAAACTGTTTTTT. It encodes CASSPPATNEKLFF. The gene calls are TRBV2 and TRBJ1-4; no definite D call. Germline V gives CDR1 SNHLY, CDR2 FYNNEI. Trimming pared 5 bases from V and 0 bases from J, leaving 7 bases between. The CDR3 runs 14 residues.

V gene TRBV7-6 combines with J gene TRBJ2-5; the match to TRBD2 covers 8 bases. With 11 bases clipped from V and 3 bases from J, the junction kept 8 bases outside the gene matches. Germline V gene lookup returns CDR1 SGHVS and CDR2 FNYEAQ. CDR3 size: 13 residues. The CDR3: CAVAGRREETQYF. The CDR3, as DNA: TGTGCCGTAGCGGGGAGGCGCGAAGAGACCCAGTACTTC.

Here the CDR3 reads CARDERDQPQHF. In DNA, the CDR3 is TGTGCTAGAGATGAGCGTGATCAGCCCCAGCATTTT. The V and J genes are TRBV25-1 and TRBJ1-5; D remains ambiguous. Germline lookup yields CDR1 MGHDK and CDR2 SYGVNS. The CDR3 extends over 12 amino acids.

In its sample, this clonotype was seen a few times. This chain uses TRBV7-2 with TRBJ1-1; the D is unclear. CDR3 length equals 12 residues. With 3 bases removed from V and 4 bases from J, the gap between germline ends came to 6 bases. The germline gives CDR1 SGHTA, CDR2 FQGNSA. CDR3 amino acids: CASSLLATEAFF. For the CDR3, the DNA is TGTGCCAGCAGCTTGTTAGCCACTGAAGCTTTCTTT. Full variable domain (outside the CDR3, taken from reference TRBV7-2 and TRBJ1-1): GAGVSQSPSNKVTEKGKDVELRCDPISGHTALYWYRQSLGQGLEFLIYFQGNSAPDKSGLPSDRFSAERTGGSVSTLTIQRTQQEDSAVYLCASSLLATEAFFGQGTRLTVV.